This TCR beta chain stems from a study of T cell clones after liver transplantation (dated by TCRdb to between 2018 and 2020). With regard to the full study: ITN030ST, the source of the samples, was a randomized trial that attempted immunosuppression withdrawal within 2 years of liver transplantation. Donor-reactive T cell clones were identified using TCRbeta sequencing after a pre-transplant mixed lymphocyte reaction and were then followed in post-transplant blood. Third party-reactive TCRbeta sequences from pre-transplant MLRs were also identified as an antigen-independent comparator for donor-reactive sequences. Of the eight recipients, three were HCV-positive, while the remaining recipients had been transplanted for non-autoimmune, non-viral indications. Subjects received no induction therapy and standard immunosuppression until randomization at 12-24 months post-transplant. To count as tolerant, a recipient had to stay completely off immunosuppression for at least one year without liver enzymes climbing beyond twice the upper limit of normal. Blood samples were collected pre-transplant, pre-randomization before withdrawal, and post-randomization after either complete withdrawal or failed withdrawal. Of the 8 liver transplant recipients making up the studied cohort, 3 were classified as tolerant and 5 as non-tolerant. General findings and caveats noted by the study authors: Once repertoire turnover was taken into account, donor-reactive detection showed a significant reduction for CD4 in 7 of 8 subjects and for CD8 in 8 of 8. Because allograft tissue specimens were not available, migration of donor-reactive T cells into the graft, rather than deletion, may have occurred. The conclusions were preliminary, being limited by small, heterogeneous patient numbers and by non-standardized post-transplant time points. In two subjects, low numbers of available donor cells limited the measurable donor-reactive repertoire. In most of the 8 subjects, circulating donor-reactive CD4 TCRbeta sequences decreased significantly after transplant, regardless of tolerance or HCV status. Donor-reactive sequences decreased more than third party-reactive sequences, which suggests partial antigen-specific deletion that was not related to withdrawal success.

Unstimulated PBMCs, after thawing, were stained for CD3, CD4 and CD8 and then FACS-sorted into CD3+CD4+ and CD3+CD8+ populations. All 8 studied subjects were randomized to immunosuppression withdrawal. Genomic DNA was isolated with the Qiagen DNeasy Blood and Tissue Kit. This clone was detected only once. Its antigen is currently not known. It has no much larger one-base neighbor in the sample; base qualities were not kept. High-throughput TCRbeta CDR3 sequencing of frozen genomic DNA was performed by immunoSEQ, with PCR amplification, mapping, bias correction and internal controls included. The published analysis was carried out like this. Only productive rearrangements were retained, with each unique TCRbeta sequence defined by its CDR3 nucleotide sequence together with its V and J gene. For classification of a sequence as donor-reactive, at least 5-fold expansion in CFSE-low cells relative to unstimulated pre-transplant cells and a frequency of at least 0.01% were required. Minimum frequency thresholds were set for each subject on the basis of the unstimulated sample with the lowest template count, so that a detection power of at least 90% was ensured. Jensen-Shannon divergence between the top 1000 TCRbeta sequences after and before transplant was used to measure repertoire turnover. Changes in detection of donor-reactive sequences were tested with two-sided Fisher's exact tests. TCRdb obtained this table from immuneACCESS and retained in-frame rearrangements with V and J assigned. These tables miss some clones; where compared with another copy, unresolved V genes account for less than half of the shortfall, and the remainder is unexplained. The DNA gave D and trimming, while V, J and clone size come from that table. Counted in this sample were about 80,000 clones; about 82% of them appeared once. The top ten hold approximately 0.45% of the sample.

The germline V gene (reference sequence) specifies LNHDA as CDR1 and SQIVND as CDR2. The germline V and J ends show losses of 5 bases and 3 bases respectively, and no gene match explains 3 bases of the junction. The CDR3 sequence holds 13 residues, the cysteine and phenylalanine included. CDR3 DNA only is kept here, 39 bases in frame from base 1. In this chain, TRBV19 is recombined with TRBJ2-7, with 8 central nucleotides matching TRBD2. The clonotype was recovered from a human patient who received a liver transplant. After a transplant, not all T cells may be the patient's own; some may come from the graft donor. The sample consisted of CD4+ T cells from blood, taken almost 47 months after liver transplant. The CDR3 loop reads CASSETSDYEQYF. The nucleotide sequence is TGTGCCAGTAGTGAGACTAGCGACTACGAGCAGTACTTC.